This T cell receptor (beta chain) was retrieved from a study of blood T cell repertoires in COVID-19. Study in general: COVID-19 samples from acute and convalescent phases originated in the United States, Italy and Spain. PBMCs, B-cell-depleted T cells, or T cells provided the cDNA or gDNA that made up the material.

This study enrolled people aged roughly 18 to 100 from about 26 US geographic areas. Participant reports of clinical history set cohort assignment. CDR3 length: 13 residues. From germline, CDR1 is SSHAT and CDR2 FNYEAQ (reference sequence). Libraries were prepared by immunoSEQ multiplex PCR; TCRdb keeps only in-frame clonotypes and omits some of them. The table lists about 210,000 clones, more than 70% of them singletons, with about 6% in the top ten. Of note for this clone: Mismatch with germline at one junction end may stem from a read error.

The sequenced material came from PBMCs or T cells enriched from blood (not recorded which). The chain couples TRBV7-7 to TRBJ2-1; the D gene is possibly TRBD2 (5 bases). The TCR sequence derives from a man aged 35 to 55 with acute COVID-19. CDR3 region: CASSLLEGYEQFF. The DNA for the CDR3 is TGTGCTAGCAGCTTACTTGAGGGCTATGAGCAGTTCTTC.